This T cell receptor beta chain comes out of a study of molecular identifiers for immune sequencing clone quantification. Overall study results and limits: Clones exceeding 20 RNA copies carried over 97% of effector molecules but under 1% of naive-cell molecules.

The bulk TCR libraries were made with methods described before and with listed TCR primers. TCRdb fed the PCR reads into MiXCR, producing one record per CDR3 protein. The sample includes just under 65,000 distinct CDR3 sequences, under 20% seen only once; the top ten take under 1.5%. This clonotype was counted ten times or more. Its antigen is not identified. Germline values: CDR1 SGDLS, CDR2 YYNGEE. The V gene end was trimmed by 4 bases and the J gene end by 5 bases; junction bases not matched to a gene: 7. The CDR3 sequence is 15 residues long. V and J are TRBV9 and TRBJ2-3, with 10 bases that match TRBD2. Sample: naive CD8+ T cells from blood, with Jurkat cell RNA spiked in. Subset noted: FACS-sorted CD8+CD4-CCR7+CD45RA+ naive T cells. The receptor's source is a human donor in good health. Some libraries in this study had Jurkat cell RNA spiked in. The CDR3 DNA reads TGTGCCAGCAGCAAGAAGCGGGAGGGGGGAGATACGCAGTATTTT. It is translated as CASSKKREGGDTQYF.